The clone carrying this T cell receptor beta chain occurred many times. J was trimmed by 8 bases and V by 2 bases; bases with no gene match: 12. The CDR3 has 17 amino acids. Germline V gene lookup returns CDR1 MNHGY and CDR2 SAAAGT. The sample originates from a study of sequential checkpoint blockade in melanoma. Treatment here: randomized to nivolumab then ipilimumab (arm A) or the reverse (arm B). Profiled with immunoSEQ multiplex PCR; TCRdb holds only in-frame clones, not every one. The table lists 13,000 or so clones, about a quarter of them singletons. The sequencing here drew on tumor tissue (inferred from file names), taken from a patient given nivolumab and ipilimumab in sequence. This chain connects TRBV6-8 to TRBJ1-6, with 7 bases aligning to TRBD1. This clonotype was sampled from a human donor with melanoma. The chain's CDR3 is CASSYGVIGGSDSPLHF. Written as DNA, the CDR3 is TGTGCCAGCAGTTACGGCGTTATAGGGGGCTCTGATTCACCCCTCCACTTT.